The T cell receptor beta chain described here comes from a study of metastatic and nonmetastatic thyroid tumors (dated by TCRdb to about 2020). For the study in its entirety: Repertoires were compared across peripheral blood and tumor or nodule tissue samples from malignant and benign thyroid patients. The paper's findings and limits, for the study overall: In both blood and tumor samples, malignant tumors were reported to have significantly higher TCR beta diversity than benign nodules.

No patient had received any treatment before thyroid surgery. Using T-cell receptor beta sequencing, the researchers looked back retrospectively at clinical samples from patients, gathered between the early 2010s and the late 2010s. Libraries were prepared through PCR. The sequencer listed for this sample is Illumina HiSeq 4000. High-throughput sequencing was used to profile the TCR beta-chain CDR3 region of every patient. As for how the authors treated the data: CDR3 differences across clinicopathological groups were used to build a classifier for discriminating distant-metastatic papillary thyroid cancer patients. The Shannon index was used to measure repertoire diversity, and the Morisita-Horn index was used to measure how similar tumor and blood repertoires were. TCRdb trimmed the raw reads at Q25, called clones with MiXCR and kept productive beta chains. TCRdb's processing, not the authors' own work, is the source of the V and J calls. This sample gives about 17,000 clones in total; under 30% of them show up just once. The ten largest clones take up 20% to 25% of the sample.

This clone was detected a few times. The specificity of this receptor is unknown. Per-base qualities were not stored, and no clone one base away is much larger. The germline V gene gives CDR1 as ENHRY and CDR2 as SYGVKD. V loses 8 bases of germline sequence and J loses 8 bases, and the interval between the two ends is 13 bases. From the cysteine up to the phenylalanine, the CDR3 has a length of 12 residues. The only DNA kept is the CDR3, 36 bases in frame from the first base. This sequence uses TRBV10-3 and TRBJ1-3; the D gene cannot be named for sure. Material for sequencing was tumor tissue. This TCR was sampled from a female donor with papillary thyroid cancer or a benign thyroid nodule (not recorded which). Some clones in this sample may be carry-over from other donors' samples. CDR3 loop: CAILSQRDTIYF. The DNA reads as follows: TGTGCCATCTTAAGTCAAAGGGACACCATATATTTT.